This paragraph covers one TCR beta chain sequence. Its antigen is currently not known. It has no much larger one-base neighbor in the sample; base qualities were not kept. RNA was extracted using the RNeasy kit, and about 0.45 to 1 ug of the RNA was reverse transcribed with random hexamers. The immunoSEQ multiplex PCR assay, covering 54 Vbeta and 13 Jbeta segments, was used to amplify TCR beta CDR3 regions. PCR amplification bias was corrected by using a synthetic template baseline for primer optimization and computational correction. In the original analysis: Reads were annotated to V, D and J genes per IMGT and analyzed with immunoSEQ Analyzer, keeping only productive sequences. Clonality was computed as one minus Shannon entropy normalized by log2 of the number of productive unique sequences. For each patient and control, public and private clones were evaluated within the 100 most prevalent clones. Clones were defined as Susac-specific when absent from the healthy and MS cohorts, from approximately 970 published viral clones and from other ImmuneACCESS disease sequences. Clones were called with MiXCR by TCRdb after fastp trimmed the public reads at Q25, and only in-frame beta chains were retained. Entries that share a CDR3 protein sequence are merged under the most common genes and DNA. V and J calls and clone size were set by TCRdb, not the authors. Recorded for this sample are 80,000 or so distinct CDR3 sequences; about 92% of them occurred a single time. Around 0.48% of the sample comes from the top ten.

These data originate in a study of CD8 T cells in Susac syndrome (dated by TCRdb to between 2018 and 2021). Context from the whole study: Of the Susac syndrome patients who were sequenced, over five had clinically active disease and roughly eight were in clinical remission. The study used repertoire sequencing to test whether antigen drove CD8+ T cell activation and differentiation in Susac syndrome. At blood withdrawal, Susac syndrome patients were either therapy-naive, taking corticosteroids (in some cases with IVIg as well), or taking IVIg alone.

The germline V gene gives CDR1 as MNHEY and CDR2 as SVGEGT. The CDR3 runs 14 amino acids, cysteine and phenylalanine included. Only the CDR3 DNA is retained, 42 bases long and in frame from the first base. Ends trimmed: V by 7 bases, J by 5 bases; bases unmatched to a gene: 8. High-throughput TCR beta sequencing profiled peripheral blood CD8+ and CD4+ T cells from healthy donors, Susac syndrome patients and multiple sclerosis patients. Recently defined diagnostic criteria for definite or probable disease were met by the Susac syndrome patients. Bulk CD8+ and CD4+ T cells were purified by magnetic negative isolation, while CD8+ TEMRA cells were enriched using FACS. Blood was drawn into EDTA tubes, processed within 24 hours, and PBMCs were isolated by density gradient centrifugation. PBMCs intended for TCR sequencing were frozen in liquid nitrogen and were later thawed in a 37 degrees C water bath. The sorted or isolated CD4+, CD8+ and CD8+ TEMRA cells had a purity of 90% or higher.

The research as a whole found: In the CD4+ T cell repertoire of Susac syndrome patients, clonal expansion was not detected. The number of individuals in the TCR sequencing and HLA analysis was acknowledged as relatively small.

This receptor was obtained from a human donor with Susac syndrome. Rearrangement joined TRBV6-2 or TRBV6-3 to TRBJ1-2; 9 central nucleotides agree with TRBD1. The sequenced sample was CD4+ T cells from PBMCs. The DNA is TGTGCCAGCACCGAACGGGACAGGGTATATGGCTACACCTTC. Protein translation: CASTERDRVYGYTF.